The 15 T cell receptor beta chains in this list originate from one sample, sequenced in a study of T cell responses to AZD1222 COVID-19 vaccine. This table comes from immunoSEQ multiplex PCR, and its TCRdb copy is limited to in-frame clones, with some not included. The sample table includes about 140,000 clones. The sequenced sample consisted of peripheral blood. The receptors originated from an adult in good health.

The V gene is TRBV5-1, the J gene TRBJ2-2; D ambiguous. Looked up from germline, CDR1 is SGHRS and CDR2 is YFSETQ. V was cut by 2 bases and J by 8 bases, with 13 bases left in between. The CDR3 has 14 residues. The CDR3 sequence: CASSFPGPTGELFF. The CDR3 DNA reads TGCGCCAGCAGCTTCCCAGGCCCCACGGGGGAGCTGTTTTTT.

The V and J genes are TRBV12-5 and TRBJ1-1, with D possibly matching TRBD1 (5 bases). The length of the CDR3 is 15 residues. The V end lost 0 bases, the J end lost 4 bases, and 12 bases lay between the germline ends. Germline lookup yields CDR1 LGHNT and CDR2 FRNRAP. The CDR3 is CASGLVVGVGTEAFF. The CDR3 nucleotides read TGTGCTAGTGGTTTGGTAGTAGGGGTCGGCACTGAAGCTTTCTTT.

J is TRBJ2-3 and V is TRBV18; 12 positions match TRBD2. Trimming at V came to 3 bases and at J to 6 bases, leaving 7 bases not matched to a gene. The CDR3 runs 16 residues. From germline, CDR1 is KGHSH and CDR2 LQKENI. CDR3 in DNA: TGTGCCAGCTCACCCCTAGGACTAGCGGGGCAGGATACGCAGTATTTT. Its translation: CASSPLGLAGQDTQYF. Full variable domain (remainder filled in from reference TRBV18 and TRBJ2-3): NAGVMQNPRHLVRRRGQEARLRCSPMKGHSHVYWYRQLPEEGLKFMVYLQKENIIDESGMPKERFSAEFPKEGPSILRIQQVVRGDSAAYFCASSPLGLAGQDTQYFGPGTRLTVL.

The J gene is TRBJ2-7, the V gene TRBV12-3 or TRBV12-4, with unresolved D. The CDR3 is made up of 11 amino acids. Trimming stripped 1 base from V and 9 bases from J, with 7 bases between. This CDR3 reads CASSLGYPQYF. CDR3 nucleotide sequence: TGTGCCAGCAGTTTAGGGTACCCGCAGTACTTC.

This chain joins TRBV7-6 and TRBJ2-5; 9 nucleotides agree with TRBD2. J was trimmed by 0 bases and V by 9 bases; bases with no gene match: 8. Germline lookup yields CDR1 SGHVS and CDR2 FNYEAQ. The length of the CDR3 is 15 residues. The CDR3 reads CASRRGGDYQETQYF. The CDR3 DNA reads TGTGCCAGTCGGCGGGGGGGTGACTACCAAGAGACCCAGTACTTC.

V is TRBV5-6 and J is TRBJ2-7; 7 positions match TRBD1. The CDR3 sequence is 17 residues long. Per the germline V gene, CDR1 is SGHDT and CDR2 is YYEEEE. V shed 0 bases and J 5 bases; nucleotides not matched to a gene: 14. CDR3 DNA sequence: TGTGCCAGCAGCTTGGACAGGGGCCCCTCGGTACCCAACGAGCAGTACTTC. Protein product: CASSLDRGPSVPNEQYF. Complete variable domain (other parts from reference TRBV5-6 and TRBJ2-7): DAGVTQSPTHLIKTRGQQVTLRCSPKSGHDTVSWYQQALGQGPQFIFQYYEEEERQRGNFPDRFSGHQFPNYSSELNVNALLLGDSALYLCASSLDRGPSVPNEQYFGPGTRLTVT.

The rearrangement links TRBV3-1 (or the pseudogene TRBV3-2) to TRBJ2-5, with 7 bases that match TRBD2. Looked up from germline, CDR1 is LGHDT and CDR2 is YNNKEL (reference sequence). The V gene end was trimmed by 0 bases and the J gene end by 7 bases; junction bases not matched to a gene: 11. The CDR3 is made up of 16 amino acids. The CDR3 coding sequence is TGTGCCAGCAGCCAAGACTCATGGGCGACGGGGGGGACCCAGTACTTC. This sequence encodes CASSQDSWATGGTQYF.

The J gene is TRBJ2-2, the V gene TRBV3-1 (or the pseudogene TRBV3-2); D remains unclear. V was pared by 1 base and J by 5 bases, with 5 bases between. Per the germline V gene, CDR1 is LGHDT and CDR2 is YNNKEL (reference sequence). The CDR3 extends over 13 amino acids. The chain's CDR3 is CASSQVSTGELFF. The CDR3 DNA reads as TGTGCCAGCAGCCAAGTTTCTACCGGGGAGCTGTTTTTT.

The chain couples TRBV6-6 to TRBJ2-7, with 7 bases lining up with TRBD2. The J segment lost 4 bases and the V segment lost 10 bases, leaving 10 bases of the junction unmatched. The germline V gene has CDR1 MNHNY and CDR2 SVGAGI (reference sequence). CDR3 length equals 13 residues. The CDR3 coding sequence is TGTGCCATACGCCCCGGGGGGTTGTACGAGCAGTACTTC. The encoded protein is CAIRPGGLYEQYF.

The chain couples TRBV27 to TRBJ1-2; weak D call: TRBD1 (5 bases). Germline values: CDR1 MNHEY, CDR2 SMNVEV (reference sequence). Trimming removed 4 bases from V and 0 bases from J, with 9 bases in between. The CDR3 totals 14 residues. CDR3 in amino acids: CASSSDRANYGYTF. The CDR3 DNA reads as TGTGCCAGCAGTTCAGACAGAGCTAACTATGGCTACACCTTC.

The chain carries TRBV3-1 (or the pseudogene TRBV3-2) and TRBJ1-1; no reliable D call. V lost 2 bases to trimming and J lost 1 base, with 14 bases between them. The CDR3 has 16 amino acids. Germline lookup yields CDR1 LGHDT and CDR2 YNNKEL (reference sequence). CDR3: CASSQTRITGNTEAFF. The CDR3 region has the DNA TGTGCCAGCAGCCAAACTCGGATCACCGGGAACACTGAAGCTTTCTTT.

CDR3 coding DNA: TGTGCCAGCAGCTTAAATCGGGACAGCTCCTACAATGAGCAGTTCTTC. Translation gives CASSLNRDSSYNEQFF. The V call is TRBV7-8, the J call TRBJ2-1, with 7 bases that match TRBD1. The germline V gene encodes CDR1 SGHVS and CDR2 FQNEAQ. The CDR3 length is 16 residues. With V trimmed by 2 bases and J by 0 bases, 4 bases remained unmatched.

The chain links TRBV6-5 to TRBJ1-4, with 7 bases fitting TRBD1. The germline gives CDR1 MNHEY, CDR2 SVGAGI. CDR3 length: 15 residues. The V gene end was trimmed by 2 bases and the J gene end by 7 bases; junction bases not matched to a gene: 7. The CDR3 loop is CASSYDTGAGEKLFF. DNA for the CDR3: TGTGCCAGCAGTTACGATACAGGGGCGGGTGAAAAACTGTTTTTT.

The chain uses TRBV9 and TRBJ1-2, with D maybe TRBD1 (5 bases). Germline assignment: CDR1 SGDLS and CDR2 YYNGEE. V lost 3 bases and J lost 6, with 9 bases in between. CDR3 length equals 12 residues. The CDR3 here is CASSAQGNGYTF. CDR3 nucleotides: TGTGCCAGCAGCGCTCAGGGTAATGGCTACACCTTC. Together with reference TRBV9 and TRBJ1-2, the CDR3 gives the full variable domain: DSGVTQTPKHLITATGQRVTLRCSPRSGDLSVYWYQQSLDQGLQFLIQYYNGEERAKGNILERFSAQQFPDLHSELNLSSLELGDSALYFCASSAQGNGYTFGSGTRLTVV.

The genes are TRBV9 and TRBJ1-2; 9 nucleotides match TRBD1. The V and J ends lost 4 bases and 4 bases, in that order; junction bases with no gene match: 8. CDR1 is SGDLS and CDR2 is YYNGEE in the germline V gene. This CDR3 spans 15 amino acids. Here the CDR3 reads CASSTPGQGFYGYTF. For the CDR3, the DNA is TGTGCCAGCAGCACGCCGGGACAGGGCTTCTATGGCTACACCTTC.